This passage covers 19 T cell receptor beta chains from one sample sequenced in a study of T cell responses to AZD1222 COVID-19 vaccine (TCRdb year 2021). Library construction relied on the immunoSEQ multiplex PCR assay. This is the immuneACCESS table as TCRdb keeps it, with only in-frame sequences that have V and J called. A part of the clones is gone; compared with another copy, unresolved V genes explain less than half, and the rest is unexplained. This sample gives roughly 200,000 clones in total; around 93% of them show up just once. 1% of the sample rests with the top ten. In light of the paper, this sample's time point label describes: baseline before first vaccination. In the paper's terms, the treatment or condition label means: meningococcal conjugate vaccine given as trial control. This specimen was peripheral blood, taken on day 0 of MenACWY control vaccination. These receptor sequences come from an adult in good health.

This sequence joins TRBV6-1 and TRBJ2-1; 8 bases are a match to TRBD2. The ends lost 2 bases at V and 1 base at J; junction bases unmatched: 4. The CDR3 runs 16 residues. Per the germline V gene, CDR1 is MNHNS and CDR2 is SASEGT. CDR3 DNA sequence: TGTGCCAGCAGTGAACAGGGACTAGGGTCCTACAATGAGCAGTTCTTC. Amino acids: CASSEQGLGSYNEQFF.

This chain joins TRBV5-1 and TRBJ2-7, with D possibly TRBD2 on 5 matching bases. In germline, CDR1 is SGHRS, CDR2 YFSETQ. CDR3 size: 13 residues. Trimming cost V 0 bases and J 13 bases, with 17 bases left between them. CDR3 loop: CASSLAGWEPEYF. The CDR3 nucleotides are TGCGCCAGCAGCTTGGCCGGCTGGGAGCCCGAATACTTC.

The chain uses TRBV18 and TRBJ1-1, with D maybe TRBD1 (5 bases). Germline V CDR1 and CDR2: KGHSH, LQKENI. The CDR3 runs to 13 residues. The V and J ends lost 3 bases and 3 bases respectively, with 8 bases between them. CDR3 sequence: CASSPGAHTEAFF. The CDR3 nucleotides read TGTGCCAGCTCACCTGGGGCGCACACTGAAGCTTTCTTT. Full variable domain (missing parts from reference TRBV18 and TRBJ1-1): NAGVMQNPRHLVRRRGQEARLRCSPMKGHSHVYWYRQLPEEGLKFMVYLQKENIIDESGMPKERFSAEFPKEGPSILRIQQVVRGDSAAYFCASSPGAHTEAFFGQGTRLTVV.

For the CDR3, the DNA is TGTGCCAGCAGCTTGGTTTTAACGTCAGCGGAGGGCTACACCTTC. Its translation is CASSLVLTSAEGYTF. The chain couples TRBV5-5 to TRBJ1-2; D is undetermined. Trimming removed 0 bases at V and 8 bases at J, with 17 bases between. The CDR3 is 15 residues long. In germline, CDR1 is SGHKS, CDR2 YYEKEE (reference sequence).

The chain combines TRBV3-1 (or the pseudogene TRBV3-2) with TRBJ1-1, with TRBD1 as a possible D gene (6 bases). The V end was cut by 1 base, the J end by 8 bases, with 11 bases between. The germline V gene encodes CDR1 LGHDT and CDR2 YNNKEL (reference sequence). The CDR3 length is 13 residues. The CDR3 protein is CASSQGRGREAFF. The CDR3 DNA reads as TGTGCCAGCAGCCAAGGCAGGGGCCGAGAAGCTTTCTTT.

J is TRBJ1-2 and V is TRBV30; D remains ambiguous. The length of the CDR3 is 12 residues. The germline V gene has CDR1 GTSNPN and CDR2 SVGIG (reference sequence). Deletions cut 5 bases from V and 4 bases from J, with 11 bases between. The CDR3 loop reads CAWGTGPYGYTF. CDR3 nucleotide sequence: TGTGCCTGGGGCACCGGGCCCTATGGCTACACCTTC.

A word on this clone: Other DNA sequences in this specimen translate into the identical CDR3. V gene TRBV20-1 combines with J gene TRBJ1-2; no clear D. In germline, CDR1 is DFQATT, CDR2 SNEGSKA (reference sequence). V was pared by 3 bases and J by 2 bases, with 7 bases between. This CDR3 region has 12 residues. CDR3 nucleotides: TGCAGTGCTAGTCTCAGGAACTATGGCTACACCTTC. Translated, it gives CSASLRNYGYTF.

The chain is built from TRBV7-9 and TRBJ2-1, with 10 bases fitting TRBD2. The CDR3 contains 14 residues. Germline CDR1 and CDR2: SEHNR and FQNEAQ (reference sequence). V dropped 8 bases and J dropped 4; count of bases not matched to a gene: 5. The CDR3, as DNA: TGTGCCAGCCCCCCGGGACTAGCGTACAATGAGCAGTTCTTC. The encoded protein is CASPPGLAYNEQFF.

CDR3 sequence (DNA): TGTGCCAGCAGGTCGTTGGTCAGGGGGCGGAACTATGGCTACACCTTC. It encodes CASRSLVRGRNYGYTF. V gene TRBV5-8 combines with J gene TRBJ1-2; 8 nucleotides align to TRBD1. The germline V gene encodes CDR1 SGHTS and CDR2 YDEGEE. The junction had 11 bases not matched to a gene; V was cut back by 5 bases and J by 2 bases. The CDR3 has 16 residues. Complete variable domain (other parts from reference TRBV5-8 and TRBJ1-2): EAGVTQSPTHLIKTRGQQATLRCSPISGHTSVYWYQQALGLGLQFLLWYDEGEERNRGNFPPRFSGRQFPNYSSELNVNALELEDSALYLCASRSLVRGRNYGYTFGSGTRLTVV.

The chain has TRBV7-9 and TRBJ2-5; 11 bases are a match to TRBD2. The V gene's germline CDR1 is SEHNR and CDR2 FQNEAQ (reference sequence). Germline trimming cut 0 bases from V and 5 bases from J; bases unmatched to any gene: 8. There are 17 residues in the CDR3. CDR3 bases: TGTGCCAGCAGCTTAGCTGCCGGTAGCGGGGGGGCGGAGACCCAGTACTTC. Translated: CASSLAAGSGGAETQYF.

The chain has TRBV19 and TRBJ1-2; D not certain. The germline V gene has CDR1 LNHDA and CDR2 SQIVND (reference sequence). Trimming left V 7 bases short and J 6 bases short, with 15 bases between. There are 13 residues in the CDR3. CDR3 DNA sequence: TGTGCCAGTAAAGGCCAAATAGTCCATGGCTACACCTTC. Translating gives CASKGQIVHGYTF.

The gene calls are TRBV3-1 (or the pseudogene TRBV3-2) and TRBJ1-4; 8 bases are shared with TRBD1. This CDR3 has 16 amino acids. Per germline, CDR1 LGHDT and CDR2 YNNKEL (reference sequence). V shed 4 bases, J shed 7 bases, and the junction held 11 bases outside the gene matches. As DNA, the CDR3 is TGTGCCAGCAGCCTATACGGACAGGGACCCAGTGAAAAACTGTTTTTT. Translated: CASSLYGQGPSEKLFF.

With regard to this clone: The same CDR3 arises from other DNA sequences in this sample as well. The rearrangement uses TRBV5-1 and TRBJ2-1; D tentatively fits TRBD1 or TRBD2 (5 bases each). The CDR3 is 14 residues long. Trimming left V 0 bases short and J 5 bases short, with 9 bases between. Germline V CDR1 and CDR2: SGHRS, YFSETQ. The CDR3 spells CASSLGDEHNEQFF. CDR3 DNA: TGCGCCAGCAGCTTGGGGGACGAACACAATGAGCAGTTCTTC.

The chain combines TRBV10-3 with TRBJ1-2, with D hard to call. V lost 4 bases and J 8 bases, leaving 8 bases between the germline ends. CDR3 size: 11 residues. Germline CDR1 reads ENHRY; CDR2 reads SYGVKD. CDR3 sequence: CAISGSRGYTF. CDR3 in DNA: TGTGCCATCAGTGGGTCCCGAGGCTACACCTTC.

The chain uses TRBV2 and TRBJ1-2; D gene ambiguous. Trimming removed 7 bases from V and 8 bases from J, with 14 bases in between. Germline loops: CDR1 SNHLY, CDR2 FYNNEI. CDR3 size: 12 residues. CDR3 sequence: CASTLLTYGYTF. In DNA, the CDR3 is TGTGCCAGCACTTTGCTGACTTACGGCTACACCTTC.

CDR3 residues: CASSLDGTLTEKLFF. Written as DNA, the CDR3 is TGCGCCAGCAGCTTGGATGGGACACTGACCGAAAAACTGTTTTTT. The J gene is TRBJ1-4, the V gene TRBV5-1; D perhaps matches TRBD1 (6 bases). The CDR3 length is 15 residues. Between the trimmed V and J ends, which lost 0 bases and 8 bases, there was a span of 14 bases. The germline V gene has CDR1 SGHRS and CDR2 YFSETQ.

The V and J genes are TRBV30 and TRBJ1-3; no clear D. The CDR3 sequence is 12 residues long. The germline gives CDR1 GTSNPN, CDR2 SVGIG (reference sequence). V was shortened by 1 base and J by 2 bases, with 3 bases between the two germline ends. This chain's CDR3 is CAWSGAGNTIYF. The CDR3 DNA follows: TGTGCCTGGAGTGGGGCTGGAAACACCATATATTTT. The full variable domain, in which reference TRBV30 and TRBJ1-3 provide the parts outside the CDR3, is SQTIHQWPATLVQPVGSPLSLECTVEGTSNPNLYWYRQAAGRGLQLLFYSVGIGQISSEVPQNLSASRPQDRQFILSSKKLLLSDSGFYLCAWSGAGNTIYFGEGSWLTVV.

This clone was detected once. The chain is built from TRBV30 and TRBJ2-3, with 10 bases fitting TRBD2. J was trimmed by 5 bases and V by 0 bases; bases with no gene match: 5. Germline V gene lookup returns CDR1 GTSNPN and CDR2 SVGIG (reference sequence). The CDR3 loop spans 15 amino acids. In nucleotides, the CDR3 is TGTGCCTGGAGTGTAAAGGGGACTAGCGAAGATACGCAGTATTTT. Amino acids: CAWSVKGTSEDTQYF.

The chain uses TRBV7-2 and TRBJ2-3, with 10 bases aligning to TRBD2. Germline CDR1 and CDR2: SGHTA and FQGNSA. The J segment lost 6 bases and the V segment lost 0 bases, leaving 6 bases of the junction unmatched. The CDR3 totals 16 residues. The DNA of the CDR3 is TGTGCCAGCAGCTTAGCCCTAGCGGGGGTCGGGGATACGCAGTATTTT. Protein sequence: CASSLALAGVGDTQYF.